This paragraph covers one TCR beta chain sequence. This record belongs to a study of CD8 T cells in Susac syndrome. With random hexamers, roughly 0.5 to 1 ug RNA was reverse transcribed. Each CDR3 protein is one row after TCRdb ran MiXCR on the immunoSEQ multiplex PCR reads. This sample carries 100,000 to 150,000 distinct CDR3 sequences, 85% to 95% of them seen once, and the ten largest clones take roughly 0.3%. The germline V gene encodes CDR1 WSHSY and CDR2 SAAADI. This CDR3 is 22 amino acids long. Trimming at V came to 6 bases and at J to 2 bases, leaving 29 bases not matched to a gene. Input material: CD8+ T cells from PBMCs. The chain has TRBV10-2 and TRBJ2-5; 8 bases agree with TRBD1. The clonotype was recovered from a human donor with multiple sclerosis. The CDR3 sequence is CASSPLGQGATPPFRGQETQYF. DNA for the CDR3: TGCGCCAGCAGCCCCTTAGGGCAGGGGGCCACCCCTCCGTTCCGGGGTCAAGAGACCCAGTACTTC.